This T cell receptor beta chain was profiled in a study of blood T cells in healthy people across ages. Notes on the study in general: Strong correlation linked observed beta diversity and percent naive T cells. Both naive CD4+ cell counts and diversity were greater in long-lived donors than in aged donors. Any conclusive comparison of naive versus antigen-experienced cells was prevented by using unsorted PBMCs.

This clonotype was seen only a few times. Its specificity is not known. A second PCR, run for about 7 to 11 cycles, used a sample-barcoded 5' primer plus a J-beta primer mix. TCRdb analysed the 5' RACE reads with MiXCR anew, one entry per CDR3 protein. This sample has about 1 million distinct CDR3 sequences; roughly a quarter occur once, and the top ten carry about 0.8%. The CDR3 has 14 amino acids. The V and J ends lost 2 bases and 4 bases respectively, with 9 bases between them. From germline, CDR1 is SGHTA and CDR2 FQGNSA. These data were also filed under a second study, of T cells of mothers and their children. Per that paper: Across the analysis, no persistent microchimeric T cell clones were detected.

The V gene is TRBV7-2, the J gene TRBJ2-1; D is unresolved. This clonotype originated in a girl aged 2 to 10 in good health. The sequenced sample was blood. The CDR3, as DNA: TGTGCCAGCAGCTTACGTCCTAGGTACAATGAGCAGTTCTTC. Translating it yields CASSLRPRYNEQFF.